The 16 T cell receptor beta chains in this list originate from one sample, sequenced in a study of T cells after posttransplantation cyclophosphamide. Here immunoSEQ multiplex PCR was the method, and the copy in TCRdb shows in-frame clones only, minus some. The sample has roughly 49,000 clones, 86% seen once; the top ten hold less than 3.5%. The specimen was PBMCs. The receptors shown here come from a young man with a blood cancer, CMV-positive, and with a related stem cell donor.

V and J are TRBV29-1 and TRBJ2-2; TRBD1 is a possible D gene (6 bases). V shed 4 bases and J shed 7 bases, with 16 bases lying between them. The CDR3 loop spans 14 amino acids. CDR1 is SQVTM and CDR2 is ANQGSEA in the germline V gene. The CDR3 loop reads CSVGVTGKSGELFF. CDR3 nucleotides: TGCAGCGTTGGCGTTACAGGGAAGAGCGGGGAGCTGTTTTTT.

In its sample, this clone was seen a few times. The CDR3 bases are TGTGCCAGCCAAGCTTGGGTTCCGGGATCGACTGAAGCTTTCTTT. Amino acids: CASQAWVPGSTEAFF. The rearrangement joins TRBV28 to TRBJ1-1, with D uncertain. This CDR3 comprises 15 residues. Trimming stripped 8 bases from V and 5 bases from J, with 21 bases between. CDR1 is MDHEN, CDR2 SYDVKM, per germline.

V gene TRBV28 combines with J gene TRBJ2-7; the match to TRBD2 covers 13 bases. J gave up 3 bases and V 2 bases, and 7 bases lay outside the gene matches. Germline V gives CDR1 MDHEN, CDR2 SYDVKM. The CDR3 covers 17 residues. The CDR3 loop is CASSLTYGTSGIYEQYF. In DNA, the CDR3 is TGTGCCAGCAGTTTAACTTATGGGACTAGCGGGATCTACGAGCAGTACTTC.

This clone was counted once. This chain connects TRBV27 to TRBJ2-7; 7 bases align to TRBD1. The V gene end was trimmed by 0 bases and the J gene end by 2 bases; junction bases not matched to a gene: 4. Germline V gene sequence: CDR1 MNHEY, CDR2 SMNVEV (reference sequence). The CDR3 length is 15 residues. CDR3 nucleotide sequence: TGTGCCAGCAGTTTATCCCCAGGGGGAGCCTACGAGCAGTACTTC. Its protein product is CASSLSPGGAYEQYF.

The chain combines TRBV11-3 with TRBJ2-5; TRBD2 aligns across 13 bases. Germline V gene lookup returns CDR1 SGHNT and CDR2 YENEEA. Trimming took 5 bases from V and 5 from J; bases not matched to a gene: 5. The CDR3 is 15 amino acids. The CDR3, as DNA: TGTGCCAGCAGCCGGGGACTAGCGGGAAGTGAGACCCAGTACTTC. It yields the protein CASSRGLAGSETQYF.

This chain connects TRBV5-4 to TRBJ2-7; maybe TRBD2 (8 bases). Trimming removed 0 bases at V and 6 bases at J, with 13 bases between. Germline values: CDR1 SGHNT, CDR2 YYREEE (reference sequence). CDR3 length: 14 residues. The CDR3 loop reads CASSLAGGGSEQYF. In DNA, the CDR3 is TGTGCCAGCAGCTTGGCGGGAGGGGGCTCCGAGCAGTACTTC.

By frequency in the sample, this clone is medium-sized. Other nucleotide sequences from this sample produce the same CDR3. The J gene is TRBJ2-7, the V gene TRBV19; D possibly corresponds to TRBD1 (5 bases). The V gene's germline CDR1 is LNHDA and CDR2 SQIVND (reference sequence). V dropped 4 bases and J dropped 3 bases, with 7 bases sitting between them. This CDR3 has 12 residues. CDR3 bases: TGTGCCAGTAGTACCGACAGCTACGAGCAGTACTTC. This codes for CASSTDSYEQYF.

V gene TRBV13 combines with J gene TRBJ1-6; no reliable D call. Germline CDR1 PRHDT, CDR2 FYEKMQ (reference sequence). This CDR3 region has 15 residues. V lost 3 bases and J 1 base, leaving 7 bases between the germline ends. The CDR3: CASSLTGSYNSPLHF. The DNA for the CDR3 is TGTGCCAGCAGCTTGACGGGGTCCTATAATTCACCCCTCCACTTT.

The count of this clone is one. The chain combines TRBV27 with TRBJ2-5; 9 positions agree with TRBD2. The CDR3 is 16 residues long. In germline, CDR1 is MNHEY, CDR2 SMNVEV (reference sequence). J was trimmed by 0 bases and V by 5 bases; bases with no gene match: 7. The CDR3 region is CASSPIAGGYQETQYF. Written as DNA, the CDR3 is TGTGCCAGCAGTCCCATTGCGGGAGGGTACCAAGAGACCCAGTACTTC.

CDR3 amino acids: CASSKGRMWGGRCYEQYF. The CDR3 DNA follows: TGTGCCAGCAGCAAGGGACGGATGTGGGGCGGGAGGTGCTACGAGCAGTACTTC. J is TRBJ2-7 and V is TRBV21-1; the table gives TRBD2 as D, unverified against the DNA. TRBV21-1 is shown as a pseudogene. The CDR3 is made up of 18 amino acids.

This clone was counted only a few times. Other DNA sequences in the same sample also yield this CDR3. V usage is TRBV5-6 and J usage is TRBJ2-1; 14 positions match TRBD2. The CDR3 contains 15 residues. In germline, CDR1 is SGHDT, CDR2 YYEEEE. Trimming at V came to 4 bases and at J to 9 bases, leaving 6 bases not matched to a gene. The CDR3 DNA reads TGTGCCAGCAGCCCGGGACTAGCGGGAGTAAGTGAGCAGTTCTTC. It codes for CASSPGLAGVSEQFF.

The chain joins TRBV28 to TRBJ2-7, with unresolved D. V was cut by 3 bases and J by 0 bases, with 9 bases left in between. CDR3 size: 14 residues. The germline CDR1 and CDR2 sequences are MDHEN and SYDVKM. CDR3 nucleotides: TGTGCCAGCAGTTTCGTCGGTTTCTCCTACGAGCAGTACTTC. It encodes CASSFVGFSYEQYF. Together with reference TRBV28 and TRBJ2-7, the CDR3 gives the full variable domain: DVKVTQSSRYLVKRTGEKVFLECVQDMDHENMFWYRQDPGLGLRLIYFSYDVKMKEKGDIPEGYSVSREKKERFSLILESASTNQTSMYLCASSFVGFSYEQYFGPGTRLTVT.

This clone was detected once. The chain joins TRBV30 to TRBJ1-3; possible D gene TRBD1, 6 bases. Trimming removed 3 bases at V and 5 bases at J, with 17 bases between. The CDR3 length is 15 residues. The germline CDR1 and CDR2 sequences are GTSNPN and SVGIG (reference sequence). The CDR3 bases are TGTGCCTGGAGAGTCGGACAGTCGATCCGAAACACCATATATTTT. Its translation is CAWRVGQSIRNTIYF.

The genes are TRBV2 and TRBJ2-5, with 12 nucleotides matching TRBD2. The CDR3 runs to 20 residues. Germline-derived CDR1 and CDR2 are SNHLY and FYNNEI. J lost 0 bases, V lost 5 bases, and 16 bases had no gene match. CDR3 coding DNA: TGTGCCAGCAGTTCACGACTAGCGGGAGAGGGGAAGGTATACCAAGAGACCCAGTACTTC. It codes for CASSSRLAGEGKVYQETQYF.

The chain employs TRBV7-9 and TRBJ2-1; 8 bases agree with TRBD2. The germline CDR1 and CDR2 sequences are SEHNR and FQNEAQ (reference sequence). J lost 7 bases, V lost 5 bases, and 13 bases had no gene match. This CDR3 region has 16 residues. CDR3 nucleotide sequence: TGTGCCAGCAGCCCCCGGGGGGGCGAACTAGGGAATGAGCAGTTCTTC. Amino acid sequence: CASSPRGGELGNEQFF.

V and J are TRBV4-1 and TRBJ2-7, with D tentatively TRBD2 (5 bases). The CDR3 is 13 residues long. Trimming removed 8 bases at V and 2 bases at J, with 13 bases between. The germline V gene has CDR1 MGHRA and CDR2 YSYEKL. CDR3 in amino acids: CASRSEGAYEQYF. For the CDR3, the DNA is TGCGCCAGCCGCAGTGAGGGTGCCTACGAGCAGTACTTC.